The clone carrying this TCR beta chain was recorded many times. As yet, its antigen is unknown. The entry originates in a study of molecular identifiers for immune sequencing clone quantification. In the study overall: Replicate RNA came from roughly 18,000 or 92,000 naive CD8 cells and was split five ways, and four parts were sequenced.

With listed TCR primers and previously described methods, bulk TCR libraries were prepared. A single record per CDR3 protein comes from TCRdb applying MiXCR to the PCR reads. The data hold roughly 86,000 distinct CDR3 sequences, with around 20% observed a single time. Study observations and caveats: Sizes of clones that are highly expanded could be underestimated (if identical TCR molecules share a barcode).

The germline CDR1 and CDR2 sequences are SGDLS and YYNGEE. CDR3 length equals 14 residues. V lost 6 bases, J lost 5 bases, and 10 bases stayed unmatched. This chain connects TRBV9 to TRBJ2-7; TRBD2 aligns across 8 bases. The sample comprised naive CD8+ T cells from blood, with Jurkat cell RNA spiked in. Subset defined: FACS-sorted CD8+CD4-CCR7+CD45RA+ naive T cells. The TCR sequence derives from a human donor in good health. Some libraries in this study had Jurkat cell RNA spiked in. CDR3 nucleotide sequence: TGTGCCAGCAACACCTTAGCGGGACTAGACGAGCAGTACTTC. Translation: CASNTLAGLDEQYF.